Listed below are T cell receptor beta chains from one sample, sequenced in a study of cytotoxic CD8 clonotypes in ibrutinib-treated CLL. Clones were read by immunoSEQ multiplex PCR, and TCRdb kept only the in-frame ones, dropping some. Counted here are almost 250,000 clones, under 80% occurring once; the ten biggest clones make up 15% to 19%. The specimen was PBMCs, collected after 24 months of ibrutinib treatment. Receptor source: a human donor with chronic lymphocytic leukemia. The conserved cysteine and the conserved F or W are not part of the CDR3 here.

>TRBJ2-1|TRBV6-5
ASRTGLALNEQF
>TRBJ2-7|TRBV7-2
ASSLEGTSANEQY
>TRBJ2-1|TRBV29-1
SVGVLMDYNEQF
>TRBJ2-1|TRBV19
ASTLTSGRNNEQF
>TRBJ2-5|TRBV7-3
ASSTGTGLGETQY
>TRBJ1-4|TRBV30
AWSDGAGLF
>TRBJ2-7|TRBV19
ASSIGFEQY
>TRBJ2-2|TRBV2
ASTRDAREAGELF
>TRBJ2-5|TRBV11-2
ASSLHRETQY
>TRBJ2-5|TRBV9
ASSVEREEGETQY
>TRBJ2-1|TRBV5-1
ASSLEGLGLRSAQF
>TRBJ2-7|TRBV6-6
ASSTDRTAYEQY
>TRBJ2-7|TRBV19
ASSGVPGLAAYEQY
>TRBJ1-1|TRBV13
ASSLEANTEAF
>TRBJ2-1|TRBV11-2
ASSQRDRTGYNEQF
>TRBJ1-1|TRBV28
ASSPGQGASTEAF
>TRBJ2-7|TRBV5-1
ASSLAFGEQY
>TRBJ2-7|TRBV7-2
ASSLGDPALSYEQY
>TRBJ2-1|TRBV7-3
ASSRFPSALTYNEQF
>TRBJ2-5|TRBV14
ASSQVQGGETQY
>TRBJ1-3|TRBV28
ASSLSGGRNTIY
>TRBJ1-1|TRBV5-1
ASSGTGGSAEAF
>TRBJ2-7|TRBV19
ASSIGATGISFYEQY
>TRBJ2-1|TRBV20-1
SVVMSELGF
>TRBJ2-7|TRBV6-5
ASRSTGAPVLEY
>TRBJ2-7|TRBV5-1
ATKQGENEQY
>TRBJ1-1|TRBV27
ASSFLGATEAF
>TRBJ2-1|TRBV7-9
AGSQLTRGNEQF
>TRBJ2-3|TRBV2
ASSAPGLATDTQY